The TCR beta chain described here comes from a study of early T cells in non-severe SARS-CoV-2 infection. Across the whole study: Sequencing used unsorted whole-blood bulk RNA, so chains lack pairing.

Each single cDNA molecule received a unique molecular identifier. TCRdb passed the 5' RACE reads through MiXCR, listing each CDR3 protein once. The sample includes 70,000 to 75,000 distinct CDR3 sequences, more than 10% of them seen just once. Notes on the study in general: The VDJdb matching leaned toward anti-spike CD8 responses and overlooked private and CD4 specificities.

This CDR3 region has 14 residues. Trimming took off 2 bases at V and 3 bases at J, with 8 bases between the two ends. The germline V gene encodes CDR1 MNHEY and CDR2 SMNVEV (reference sequence). As for this clonotype: Its specificity is not known.

The TCR sequence derives from an adult who was a healthcare worker with PCR-confirmed SARS-CoV-2 infection or an uninfected control (not recorded which). Sequenced input: whole blood. V usage is TRBV27 and J usage is TRBJ1-5, with D hard to call. The chain's CDR3 is CASSLSGDNQPQHF. CDR3 DNA sequence: TGTGCCAGCAGTTTAAGCGGTGACAATCAGCCCCAGCATTTT.